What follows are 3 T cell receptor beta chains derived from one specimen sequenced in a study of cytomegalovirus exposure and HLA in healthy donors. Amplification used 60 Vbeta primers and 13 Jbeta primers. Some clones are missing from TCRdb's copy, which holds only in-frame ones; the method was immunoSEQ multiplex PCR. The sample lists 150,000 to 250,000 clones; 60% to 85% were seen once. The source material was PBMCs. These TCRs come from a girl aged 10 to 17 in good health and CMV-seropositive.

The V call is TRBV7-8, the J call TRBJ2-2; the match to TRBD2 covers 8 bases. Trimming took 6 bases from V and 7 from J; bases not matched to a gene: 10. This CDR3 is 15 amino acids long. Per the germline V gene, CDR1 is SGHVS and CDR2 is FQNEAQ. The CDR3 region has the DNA TGTGCCAGCAGTCGACTCGATAGCGGGGTCGGGGAGCTGTTTTTT. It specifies CASSRLDSGVGELFF.

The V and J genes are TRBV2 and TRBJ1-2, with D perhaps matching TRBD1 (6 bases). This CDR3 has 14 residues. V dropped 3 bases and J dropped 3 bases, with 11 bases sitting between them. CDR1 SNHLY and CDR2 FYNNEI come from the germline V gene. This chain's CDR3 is CASSDRQGYYGYTF. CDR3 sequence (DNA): TGTGCCAGCAGTGATAGGCAGGGGTACTATGGCTACACCTTC.

The CDR3 spells CASRTGSSYEQYF. The CDR3 bases are TGTGCCAGCCGAACCGGGTCCTCCTACGAGCAGTACTTC. The J gene is TRBJ2-7, the V gene TRBV27; D is unresolved. Trimming took off 8 bases at V and 0 bases at J, with 11 bases between the two ends. The CDR3 contains 13 residues. Germline V gives CDR1 MNHEY, CDR2 SMNVEV (reference sequence).